This TCR beta chain was captured by sequencing in a study of neurological immune-mediated disorders. By 5'RACE with 10-nucleotide random UMIs, the cDNA was made. The yield of each sequencing run was over 180 million TCR-beta sequences from 15-18 subjects. From the 5' RACE reads, TCRdb called clonotypes with MiXCR, one entry per CDR3 protein. The sample includes about 53,000 distinct CDR3 sequences, 9% to 10% of them seen just once. The ends were cut back, 0 bases at V and 2 bases at J, with 7 bases in the middle. This CDR3 has 14 amino acids. CDR1 SGDLS and CDR2 YYNGEE come from the germline V gene. Time point here: longitudinal time-point 1 (baseline). Findings and caveats of the study: The level of TCR clonal expansion was highest in patients with HTLV-1-associated myelopathy and lowest in multiple sclerosis, where it fell below the level seen in healthy controls. Private repertoires in all groups were suggested, as expanded clones shared no CDR3 amino acid sequences across subjects.

This clonotype occurred many times. Its specificity is not known. The sample was PBMCs. The rearrangement links TRBV9 to TRBJ2-3; D not resolved. The sequence came from a woman aged 40-49 years in good health. The CDR3: CASSVAGDTDTQYF. The CDR3 nucleotides read TGTGCCAGCAGCGTAGCAGGTGACACAGATACGCAGTATTTT.